This TCR beta chain stems from a study of spatial heterogeneity in lung cancer. This clonotype was seen many times. The target antigen is unknown. The study's findings and limits: TCRs found ubiquitously expanded in tumor appeared in blood more at resection than at follow-up.

Regarding time point: blood at routine non-recurrence follow-up after resection. Whole RNA, which was extracted from tumor, nontumor lung tissue or frozen PBMC, was sequenced without any cell sorting. TCRdb recomputed calls from the 5' RACE reads with MiXCR, one row per CDR3 protein. Of about 120,000 distinct CDR3 sequences in the sample, 10% to 15% were seen once. Trimming took off 2 bases at V and 6 bases at J, with 10 bases between the two ends. Germline-derived CDR1 and CDR2 are SGHAT and FQDESV (reference sequence). The CDR3 covers 14 residues. Sequenced material: PBMCs, taken at follow-up. The rearrangement links TRBV11-1 to TRBJ1-4, with unresolved D. The receptor comes from a male donor with early-stage non-small cell lung cancer. This CDR3 is CASSLQTWDEKLFF. CDR3 sequence (DNA): TGTGCCAGCAGCTTACAGACCTGGGATGAAAAACTGTTTTTT.